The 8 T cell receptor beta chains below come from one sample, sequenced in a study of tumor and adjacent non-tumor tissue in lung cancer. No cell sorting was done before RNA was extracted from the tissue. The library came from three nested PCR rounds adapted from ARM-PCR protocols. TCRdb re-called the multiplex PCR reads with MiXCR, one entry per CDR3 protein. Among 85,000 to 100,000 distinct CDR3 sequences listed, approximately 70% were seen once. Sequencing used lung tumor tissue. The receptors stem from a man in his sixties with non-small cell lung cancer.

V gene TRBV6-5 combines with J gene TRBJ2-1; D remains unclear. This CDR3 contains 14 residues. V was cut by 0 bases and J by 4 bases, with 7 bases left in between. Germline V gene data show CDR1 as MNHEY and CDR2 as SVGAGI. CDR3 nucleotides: TGTGCCAGCAGTTACTCGAGAGTATACAATGAGCAGTTCTTC. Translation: CASSYSRVYNEQFF.

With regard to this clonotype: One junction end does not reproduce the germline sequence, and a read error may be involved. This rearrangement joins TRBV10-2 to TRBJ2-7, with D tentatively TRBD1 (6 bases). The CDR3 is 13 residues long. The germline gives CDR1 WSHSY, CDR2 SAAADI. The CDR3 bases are TGCGGCAGCCAACAGGGAACCCAGTACGAGCAGTACTTC. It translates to CGSQQGTQYEQYF.

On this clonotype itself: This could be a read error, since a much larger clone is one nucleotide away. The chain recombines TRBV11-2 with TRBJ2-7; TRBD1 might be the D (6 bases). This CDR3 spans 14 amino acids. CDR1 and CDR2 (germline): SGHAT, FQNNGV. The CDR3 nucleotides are TGTGCCAGCGGCTCCGCTGGGGGCAGCCGCGAGCAATACTTC. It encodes CASGSAGGSREQYF.

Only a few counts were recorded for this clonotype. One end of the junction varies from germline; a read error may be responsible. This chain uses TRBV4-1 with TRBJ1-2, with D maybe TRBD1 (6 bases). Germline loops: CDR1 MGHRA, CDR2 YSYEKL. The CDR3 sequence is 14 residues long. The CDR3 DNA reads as TGCGCCAGCTGCCAAGCGAACAGGGTCAATGGCTACACCTTC. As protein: CASCQANRVNGYTF.

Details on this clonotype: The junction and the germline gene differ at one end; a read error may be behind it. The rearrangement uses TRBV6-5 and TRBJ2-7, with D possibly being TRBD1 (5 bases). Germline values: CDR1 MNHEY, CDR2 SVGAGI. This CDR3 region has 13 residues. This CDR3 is CASREGDVSEQYF. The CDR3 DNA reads TGTGCCAGCAGAGAAGGGGATGTGAGCGAGCAGTACTTT.

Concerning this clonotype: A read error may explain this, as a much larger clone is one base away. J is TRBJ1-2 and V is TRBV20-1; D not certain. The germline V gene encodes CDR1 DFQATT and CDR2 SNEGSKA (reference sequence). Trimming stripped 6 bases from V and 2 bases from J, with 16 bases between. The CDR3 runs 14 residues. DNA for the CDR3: TGCAGTGCCCCAGGAGAGGGAGGGAACTATGGCTACACCTTC. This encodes CSAPGEGGNYGYTF.

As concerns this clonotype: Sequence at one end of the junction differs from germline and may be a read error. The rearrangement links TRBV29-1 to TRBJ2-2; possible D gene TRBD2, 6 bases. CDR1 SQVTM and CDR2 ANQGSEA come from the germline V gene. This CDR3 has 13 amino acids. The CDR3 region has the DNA TGCAGCGTTGCGTGGGGCTCGTGCGGGGAACTGTTTTTT. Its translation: CSVAWGSCGELFF.

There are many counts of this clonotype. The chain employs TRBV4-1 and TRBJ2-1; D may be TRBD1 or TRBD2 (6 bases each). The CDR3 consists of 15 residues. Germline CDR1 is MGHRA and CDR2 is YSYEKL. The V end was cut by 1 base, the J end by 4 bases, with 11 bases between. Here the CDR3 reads CASSQGRGAYNEQFF. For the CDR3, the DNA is TGCGCCAGCAGCCAAGGGAGGGGGGCATACAATGAGCAGTTCTTC.